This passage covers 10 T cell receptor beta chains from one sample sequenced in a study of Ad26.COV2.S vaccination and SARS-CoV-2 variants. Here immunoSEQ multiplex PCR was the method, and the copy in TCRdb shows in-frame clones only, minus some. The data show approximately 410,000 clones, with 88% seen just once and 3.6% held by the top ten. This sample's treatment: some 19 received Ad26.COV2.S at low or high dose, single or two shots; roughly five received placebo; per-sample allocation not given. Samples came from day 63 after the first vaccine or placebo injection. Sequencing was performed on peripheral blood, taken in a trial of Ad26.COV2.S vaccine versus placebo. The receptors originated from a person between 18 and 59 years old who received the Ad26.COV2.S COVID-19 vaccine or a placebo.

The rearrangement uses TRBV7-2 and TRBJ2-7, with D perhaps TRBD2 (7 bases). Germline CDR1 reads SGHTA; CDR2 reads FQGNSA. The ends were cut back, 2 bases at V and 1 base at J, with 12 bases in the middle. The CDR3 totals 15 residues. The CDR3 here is CASSLRAGASYEQYF. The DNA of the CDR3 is TGTGCCAGCAGCTTACGGGCGGGGGCGTCCTACGAGCAGTACTTC.

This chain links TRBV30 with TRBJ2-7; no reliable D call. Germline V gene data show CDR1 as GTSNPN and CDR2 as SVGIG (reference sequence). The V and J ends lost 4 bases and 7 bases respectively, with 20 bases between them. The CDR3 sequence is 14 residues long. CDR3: CAWKFGSEAQEQYF. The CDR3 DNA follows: TGTGCCTGGAAATTCGGCAGTGAGGCTCAGGAGCAGTACTTC.

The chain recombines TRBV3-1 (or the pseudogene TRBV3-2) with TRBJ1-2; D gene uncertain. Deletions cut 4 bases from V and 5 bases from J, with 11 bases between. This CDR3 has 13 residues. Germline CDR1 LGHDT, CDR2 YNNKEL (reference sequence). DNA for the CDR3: TGTGCCAGCAGCCCCCCGGGAGGTTATGGCTACACCTTC. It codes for CASSPPGGYGYTF.

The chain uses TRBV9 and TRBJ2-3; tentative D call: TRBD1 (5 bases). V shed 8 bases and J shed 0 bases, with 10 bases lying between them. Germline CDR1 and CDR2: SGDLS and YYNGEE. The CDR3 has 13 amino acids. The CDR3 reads CASNRLSTDTQYF. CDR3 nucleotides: TGTGCCAGTAACAGGTTAAGCACAGATACGCAGTATTTT.

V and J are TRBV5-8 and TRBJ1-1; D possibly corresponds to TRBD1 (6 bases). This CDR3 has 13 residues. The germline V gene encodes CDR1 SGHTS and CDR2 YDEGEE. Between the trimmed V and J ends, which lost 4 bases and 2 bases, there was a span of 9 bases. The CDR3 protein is CASSMDSNTEAFF. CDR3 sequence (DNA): TGTGCCAGCAGCATGGACAGTAACACTGAAGCTTTCTTT.

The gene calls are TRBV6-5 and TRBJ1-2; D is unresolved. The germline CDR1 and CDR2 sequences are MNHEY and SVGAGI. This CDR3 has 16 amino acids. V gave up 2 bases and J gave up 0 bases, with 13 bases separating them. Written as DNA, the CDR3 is TGTGCCAGCAGTTACACGCCAGAGGGAACTAACTATGGCTACACCTTC. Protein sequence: CASSYTPEGTNYGYTF.

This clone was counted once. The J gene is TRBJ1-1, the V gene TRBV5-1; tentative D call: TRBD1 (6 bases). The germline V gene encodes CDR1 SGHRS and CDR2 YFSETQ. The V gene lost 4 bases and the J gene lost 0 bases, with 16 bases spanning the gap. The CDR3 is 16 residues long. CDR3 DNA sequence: TGCGCCAGCAGCCCCACCACGGGACATTTGAACACTGAAGCTTTCTTT. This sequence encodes CASSPTTGHLNTEAFF.

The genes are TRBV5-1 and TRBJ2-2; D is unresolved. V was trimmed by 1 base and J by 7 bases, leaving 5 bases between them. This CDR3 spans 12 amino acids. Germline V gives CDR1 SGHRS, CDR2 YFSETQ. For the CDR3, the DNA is TGCGCCAGCAGCTTGCTCGGCGGGGAGCTGTTTTTT. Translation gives CASSLLGGELFF.

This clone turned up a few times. The CDR3 region is CASSWDTPYGYTF. The CDR3 nucleotides are TGCGCCAGCAGCTGGGACACCCCCTATGGCTACACCTTC. The chain combines TRBV5-1 with TRBJ1-2; D may be TRBD1 (6 bases). Germline CDR1 SGHRS, CDR2 YFSETQ. V dropped 3 bases and J dropped 4 bases, with 10 bases sitting between them. The CDR3 is made up of 13 amino acids.

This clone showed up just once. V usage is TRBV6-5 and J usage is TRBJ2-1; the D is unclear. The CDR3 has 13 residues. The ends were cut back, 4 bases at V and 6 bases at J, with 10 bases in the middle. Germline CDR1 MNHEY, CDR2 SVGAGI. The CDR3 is CASSSRNSNEQFF. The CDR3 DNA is TGTGCCAGCAGTTCCAGGAATAGCAATGAGCAGTTCTTC.